The sequence of this TCR beta chain was determined in a study of blood T cells in healthy people across ages. Study-wide results and caveats: Per million T cells, the diversity of TCR beta decreased roughly linearly as age advanced.

Germline V CDR1 and CDR2: MNHEY, SMNVEV (reference sequence). This CDR3 has 18 amino acids. In this sample, this clonotype turned up a few times. Its antigen is not known. The germline gene is not matched at one end of the junction; a read error may be the cause. A second PCR, run for about 6 to 11 cycles, used a sample-barcoded 5' primer plus a J-beta primer mix. TCRdb re-called the 5' RACE reads through MiXCR, storing one row per CDR3 protein. The sample contains some 1.4 million distinct CDR3 sequences, 42% of which appear only once. The clonotype comes from a woman aged 18-29 years in good health. The gene calls are TRBV27 and TRBJ2-6; possibly TRBD1 or TRBD2 for D (6 bases each). The sequenced material came from blood. The CDR3: CASSPKGGRFSGANVLTF. CDR3 in DNA: TGTGCCAGCAGTCCAAAAGGGGGGCGATTCTCTGGGGCCAATGTCCTGACTTTC.